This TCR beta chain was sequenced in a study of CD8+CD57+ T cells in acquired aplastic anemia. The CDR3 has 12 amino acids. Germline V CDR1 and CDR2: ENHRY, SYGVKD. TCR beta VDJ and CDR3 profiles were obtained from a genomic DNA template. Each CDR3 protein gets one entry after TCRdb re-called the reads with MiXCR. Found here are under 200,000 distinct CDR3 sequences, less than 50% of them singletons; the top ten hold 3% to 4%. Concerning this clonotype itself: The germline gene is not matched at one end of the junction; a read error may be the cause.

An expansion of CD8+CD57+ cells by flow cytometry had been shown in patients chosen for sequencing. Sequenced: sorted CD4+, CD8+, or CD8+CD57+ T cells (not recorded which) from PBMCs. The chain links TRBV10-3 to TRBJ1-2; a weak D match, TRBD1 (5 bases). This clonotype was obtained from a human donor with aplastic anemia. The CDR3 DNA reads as TGTTGTGCAGGGTCCCCGCTCTATGGCTACACTTTC. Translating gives CCAGSPLYGYTF.